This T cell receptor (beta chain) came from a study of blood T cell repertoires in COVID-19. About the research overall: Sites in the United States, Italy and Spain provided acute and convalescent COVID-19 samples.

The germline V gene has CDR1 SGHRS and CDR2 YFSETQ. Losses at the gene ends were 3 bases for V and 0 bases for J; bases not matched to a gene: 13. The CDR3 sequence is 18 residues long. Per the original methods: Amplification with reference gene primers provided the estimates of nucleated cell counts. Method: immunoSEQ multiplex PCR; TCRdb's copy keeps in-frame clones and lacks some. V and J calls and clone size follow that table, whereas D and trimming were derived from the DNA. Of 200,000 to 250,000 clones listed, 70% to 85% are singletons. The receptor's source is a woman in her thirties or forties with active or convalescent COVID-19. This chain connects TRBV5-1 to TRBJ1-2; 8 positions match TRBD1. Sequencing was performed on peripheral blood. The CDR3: CASSYTGQGAPANYGYTF. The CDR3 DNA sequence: TGCGCCAGCAGCTACACGGGGCAGGGGGCCCCAGCTAACTATGGCTACACCTTC.